This T cell receptor beta chain was sequenced for a study of control samples from healthy donors and cancer patients. A word on this clone: This CDR3 is also generated by other DNA sequences in the sample.

Libraries were prepared by immunoSEQ multiplex PCR; TCRdb keeps only in-frame clonotypes and omits some of them. The sample yields approximately 150,000 clones, 96% seen once. The TCR originated in a woman in her twenties or thirties in good health. Specimen: blood.

CDR3 in amino acids: CASSQQGSGELFF. CDR3 nucleotides: TGTGCCAGCAGCCAACAAGGGTCCGGGGAGCTGTTTTTT. This chain connects TRBV3-1 (or the pseudogene TRBV3-2) to TRBJ2-2; D gene unclear. The V and J ends lost 2 bases and 6 bases respectively, with 7 bases between them. In germline, CDR1 is LGHDT, CDR2 YNNKEL (reference sequence). The CDR3 totals 13 residues.